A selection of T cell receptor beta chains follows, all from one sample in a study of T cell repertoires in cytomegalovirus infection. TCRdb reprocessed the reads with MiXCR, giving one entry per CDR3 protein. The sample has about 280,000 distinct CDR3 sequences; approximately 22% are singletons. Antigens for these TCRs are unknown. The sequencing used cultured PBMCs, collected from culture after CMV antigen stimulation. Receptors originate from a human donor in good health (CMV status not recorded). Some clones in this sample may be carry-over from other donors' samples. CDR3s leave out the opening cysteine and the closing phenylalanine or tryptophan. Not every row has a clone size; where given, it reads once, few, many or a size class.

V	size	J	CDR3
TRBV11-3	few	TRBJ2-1	ASSLVLSADYNEQF
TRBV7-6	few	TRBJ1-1	ASSIPPGHLNTEAF
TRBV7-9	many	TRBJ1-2	ASSPFGRTVYGYT
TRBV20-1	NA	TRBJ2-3	SAQNPGSTQY
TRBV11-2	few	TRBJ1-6	ASSLGRGSVSPLH
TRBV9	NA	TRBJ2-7	ASSVGLASYEQY
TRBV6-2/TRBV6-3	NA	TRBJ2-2	ATRDRGANGELF
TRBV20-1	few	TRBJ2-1	SAIPIRVQSTGLEQF
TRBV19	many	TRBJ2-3	ASSIASSGTDTQY
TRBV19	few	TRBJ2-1	ASKAGGPGEQF
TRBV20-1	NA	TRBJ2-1	SIRRGSEYNEQF
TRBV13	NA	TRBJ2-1	ASSSLVAYNEQF
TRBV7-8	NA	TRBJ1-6	ASSSSFGQSGAPLH
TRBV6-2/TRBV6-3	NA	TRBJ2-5	ASSYSGETQY
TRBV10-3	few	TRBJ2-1	AISESGGRARNEQF
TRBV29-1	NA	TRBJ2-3	SVEVSKDTQY
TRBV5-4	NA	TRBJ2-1	ASSQGGERSYNEQF
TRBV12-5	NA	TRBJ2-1	ASGLVLLAGASSSYNEQF
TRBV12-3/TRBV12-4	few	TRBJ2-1	ASSRTSAYNEQF
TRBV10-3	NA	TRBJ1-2	ATQADSNYGYT
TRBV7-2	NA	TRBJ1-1	ASSLEPQANTEAF
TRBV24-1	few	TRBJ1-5	ATSDSRLSHQPQH
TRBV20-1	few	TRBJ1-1	SALRGNMNTEAF
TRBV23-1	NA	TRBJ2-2	ASTERTGIGELF
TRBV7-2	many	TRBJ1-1	ASSPGTFMNTEAF
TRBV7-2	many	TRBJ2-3	ASSDIGGLPDTQY
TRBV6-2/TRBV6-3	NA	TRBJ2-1	ASSYSPRGGIYSYNEQF
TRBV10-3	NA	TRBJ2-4	AISERQGKNIQY
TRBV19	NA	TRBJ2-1	ASSIAGTSGIFNEQF
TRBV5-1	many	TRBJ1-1	ASSLEDRGATEAF
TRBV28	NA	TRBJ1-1	ASKVPNTEAF
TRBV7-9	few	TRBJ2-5	ASSFGTSGRLETQY
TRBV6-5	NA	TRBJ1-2	ASRITTGGGYT
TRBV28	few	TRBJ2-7	ASGTGRHEQY
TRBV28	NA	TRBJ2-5	ASISGGLETQY
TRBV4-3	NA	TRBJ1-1	ASSTGVNTEAF
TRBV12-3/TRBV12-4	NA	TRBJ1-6	ASSFGAGPYNSPLH
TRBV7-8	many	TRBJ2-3	ASSPGPGRGTDTQY
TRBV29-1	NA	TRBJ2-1	SVRASGESSYNEQF
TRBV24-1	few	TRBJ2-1	ATRASGDYNEQF
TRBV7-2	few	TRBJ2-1	ASSSSDRTRSNEQF
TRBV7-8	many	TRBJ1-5	ASSRNQGAAQPQH
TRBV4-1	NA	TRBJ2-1	ASSPTITDPEQF
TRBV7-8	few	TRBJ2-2	ASSWGPGLAERNTGELF
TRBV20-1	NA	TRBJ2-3	SALSPTITDTQY
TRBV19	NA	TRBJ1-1	ASSTTQGMNTEAF
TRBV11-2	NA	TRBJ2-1	ASSNPPASGRYNEQF
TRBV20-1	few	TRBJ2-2	SALPRASTGELF
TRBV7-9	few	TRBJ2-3	ASSLLGTRRETDTQY
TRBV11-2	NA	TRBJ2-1	ASSSIRSRAYNEQF
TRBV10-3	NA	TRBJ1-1	AITPDSQNTEAF
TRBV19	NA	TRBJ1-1	ASSRVSEAF
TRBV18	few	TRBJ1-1	ASSPPVMNTEAF
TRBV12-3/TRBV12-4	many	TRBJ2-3	ASSPLGDTQY